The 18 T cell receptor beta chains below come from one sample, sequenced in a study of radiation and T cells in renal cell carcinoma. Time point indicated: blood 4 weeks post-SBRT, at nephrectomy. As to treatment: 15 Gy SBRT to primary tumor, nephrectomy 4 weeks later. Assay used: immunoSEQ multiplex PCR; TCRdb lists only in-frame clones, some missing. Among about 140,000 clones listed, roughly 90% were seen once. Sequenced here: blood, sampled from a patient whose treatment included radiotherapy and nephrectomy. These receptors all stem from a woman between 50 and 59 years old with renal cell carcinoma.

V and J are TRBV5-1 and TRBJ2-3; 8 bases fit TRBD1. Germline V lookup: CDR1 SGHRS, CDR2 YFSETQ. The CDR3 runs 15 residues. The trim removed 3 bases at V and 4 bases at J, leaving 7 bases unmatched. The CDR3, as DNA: TGCGCCAGCAGCTCCGGACAGGGTGCCCCAGATACGCAGTATTTT. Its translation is CASSSGQGAPDTQYF.

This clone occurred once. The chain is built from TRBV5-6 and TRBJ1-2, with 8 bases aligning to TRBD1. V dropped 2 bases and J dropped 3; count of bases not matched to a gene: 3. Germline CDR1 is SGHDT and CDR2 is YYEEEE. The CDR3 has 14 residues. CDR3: CASSFIQGDYGYTF. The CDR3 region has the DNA TGTGCCAGCAGCTTTATACAGGGGGACTATGGCTACACCTTC.

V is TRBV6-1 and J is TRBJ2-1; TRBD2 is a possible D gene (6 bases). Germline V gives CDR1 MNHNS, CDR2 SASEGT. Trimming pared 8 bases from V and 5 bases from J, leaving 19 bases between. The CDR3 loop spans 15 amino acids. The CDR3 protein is CASGRLEASNNEQFF. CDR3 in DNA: TGTGCCAGCGGACGACTAGAGGCGTCGAACAATGAGCAGTTCTTC.

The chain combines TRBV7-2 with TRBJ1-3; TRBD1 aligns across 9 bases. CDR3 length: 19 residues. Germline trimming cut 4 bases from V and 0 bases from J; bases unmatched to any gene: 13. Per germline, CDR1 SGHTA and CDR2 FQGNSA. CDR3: CASSSPGTGSRFSGNTIYF. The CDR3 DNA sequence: TGTGCCAGCAGCTCTCCCGGGACAGGGAGTAGATTCTCTGGAAACACCATATATTTT.

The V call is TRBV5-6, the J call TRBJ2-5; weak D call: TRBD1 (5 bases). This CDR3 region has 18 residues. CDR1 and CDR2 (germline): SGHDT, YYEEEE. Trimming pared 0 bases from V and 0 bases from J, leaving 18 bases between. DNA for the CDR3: TGTGCCAGCAGCTTGGGGGGAACAGGCAGCTGGGACCAAGAGACCCAGTACTTC. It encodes CASSLGGTGSWDQETQYF.

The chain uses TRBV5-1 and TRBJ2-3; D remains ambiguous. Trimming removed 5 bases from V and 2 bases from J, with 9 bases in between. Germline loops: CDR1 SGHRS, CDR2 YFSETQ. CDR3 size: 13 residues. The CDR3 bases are TGCGCCAGCAGGGGCAGCGACACAGATACGCAGTATTTT. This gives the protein CASRGSDTDTQYF.

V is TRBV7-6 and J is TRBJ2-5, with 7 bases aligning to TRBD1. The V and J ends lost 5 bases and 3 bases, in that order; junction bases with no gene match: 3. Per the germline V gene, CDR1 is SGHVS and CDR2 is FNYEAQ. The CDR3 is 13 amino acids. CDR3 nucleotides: TGTGCCAGCAGCCGTGGGACAGAAGAGACCCAGTACTTC. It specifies CASSRGTEETQYF.

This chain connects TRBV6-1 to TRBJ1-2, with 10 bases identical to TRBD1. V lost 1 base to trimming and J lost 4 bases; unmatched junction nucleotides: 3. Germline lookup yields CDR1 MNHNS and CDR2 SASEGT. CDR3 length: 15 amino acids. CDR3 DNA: TGTGCCAGCAGTGAAGGACAGGGGGCCAGCTATGGCTACACCTTC. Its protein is CASSEGQGASYGYTF.

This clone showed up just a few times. The CDR3 DNA sequence: TGTGCCAGCAGCTTGTGGGAGAACACTGAAGCTTTCTTT. This gives the protein CASSLWENTEAFF. This sequence joins TRBV11-2 and TRBJ1-1; unclear D gene. The germline V gene has CDR1 SGHAT and CDR2 FQNNGV. The CDR3 has 13 amino acids. With 3 bases removed from V and 1 base from J, the gap between germline ends came to 6 bases.

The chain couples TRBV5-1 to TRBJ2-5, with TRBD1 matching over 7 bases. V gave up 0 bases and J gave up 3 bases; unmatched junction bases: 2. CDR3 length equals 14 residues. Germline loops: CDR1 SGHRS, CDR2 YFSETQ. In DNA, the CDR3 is TGCGCCAGCAGCTTGGCCGGGACAGAAGAGACCCAGTACTTC. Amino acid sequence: CASSLAGTEETQYF.

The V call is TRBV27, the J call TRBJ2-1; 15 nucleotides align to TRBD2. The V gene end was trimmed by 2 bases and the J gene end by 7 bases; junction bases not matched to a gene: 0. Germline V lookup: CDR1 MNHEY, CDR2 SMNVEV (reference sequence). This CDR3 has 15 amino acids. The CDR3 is CASSLGTSGRNEQFF. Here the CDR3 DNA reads TGTGCCAGCAGTTTAGGGACTAGCGGGAGGAATGAGCAGTTCTTC.

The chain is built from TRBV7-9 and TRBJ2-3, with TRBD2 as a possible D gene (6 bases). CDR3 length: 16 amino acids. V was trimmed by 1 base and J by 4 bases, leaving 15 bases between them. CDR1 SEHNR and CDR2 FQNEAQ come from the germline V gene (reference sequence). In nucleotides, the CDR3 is TGTGCCAGCAGCTTAGGCTTTACGGGAGCCCCAGATACGCAGTATTTT. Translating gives CASSLGFTGAPDTQYF.

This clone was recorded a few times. The CDR3 here is CASSVVPSGYNEQFF. DNA for the CDR3: TGTGCCAGCAGCGTAGTACCTAGCGGCTACAATGAGCAGTTCTTC. The chain carries TRBV9 and TRBJ2-1, with TRBD2 matching 7 bases. V was clipped by 0 bases and J by 3 bases; unmatched bases: 3. The CDR3 spans 15 residues. Looked up from germline, CDR1 is SGDLS and CDR2 is YYNGEE.

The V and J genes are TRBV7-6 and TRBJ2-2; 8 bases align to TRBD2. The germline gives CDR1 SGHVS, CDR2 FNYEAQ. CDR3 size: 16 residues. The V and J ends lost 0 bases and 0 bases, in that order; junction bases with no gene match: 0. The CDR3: CASSLATSANTGELFF. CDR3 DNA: TGTGCCAGCAGCTTAGCGACTAGCGCGAACACCGGGGAGCTGTTTTTT.

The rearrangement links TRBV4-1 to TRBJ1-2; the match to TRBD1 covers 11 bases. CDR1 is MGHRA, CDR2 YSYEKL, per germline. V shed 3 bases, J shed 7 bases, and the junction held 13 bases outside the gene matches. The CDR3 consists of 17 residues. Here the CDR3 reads CASSQDVLDRGQVGYTF. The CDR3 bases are TGCGCCAGCAGCCAGGATGTCCTGGACAGGGGGCAGGTTGGCTACACCTTC.

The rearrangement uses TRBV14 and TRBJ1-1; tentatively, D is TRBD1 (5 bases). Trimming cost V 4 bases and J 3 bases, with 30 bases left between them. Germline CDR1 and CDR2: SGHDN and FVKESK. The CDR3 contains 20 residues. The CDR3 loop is CASSPARIGHVGKWDTEAFF. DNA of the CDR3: TGTGCCAGCAGCCCCGCCCGTATCGGACACGTGGGCAAATGGGACACTGAAGCTTTCTTT.

CDR3 nucleotide sequence: TGTGCCAGCAGACTAGGGGGCTTTAGCAATCAGCCCCAGCATTTT. It yields the protein CASRLGGFSNQPQHF. The chain links TRBV7-9 to TRBJ1-5; 7 nucleotides align to TRBD1. Germline CDR1 and CDR2: SEHNR and FQNEAQ (reference sequence). Trimming cost V 6 bases and J 0 bases; bases outside gene matches: 5. CDR3 length: 15 residues. The full variable domain, in which reference TRBV7-9 and TRBJ1-5 provide the parts outside the CDR3, is DTGVSQNPRHKITKRGQNVTFRCDPISEHNRLYWYRQTLGQGPEFLTYFQNEAQLEKSRLLSDRFSAERPKGSFSTLEIQRTEQGDSAMYLCASRLGGFSNQPQHFGDGTRLSIL.

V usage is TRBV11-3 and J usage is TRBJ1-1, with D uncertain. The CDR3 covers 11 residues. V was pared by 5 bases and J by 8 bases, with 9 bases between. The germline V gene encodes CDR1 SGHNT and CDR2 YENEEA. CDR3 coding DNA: TGTGCCAGCAGCAAAGAGGCGGAAGCTTTCTTT. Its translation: CASSKEAEAFF.